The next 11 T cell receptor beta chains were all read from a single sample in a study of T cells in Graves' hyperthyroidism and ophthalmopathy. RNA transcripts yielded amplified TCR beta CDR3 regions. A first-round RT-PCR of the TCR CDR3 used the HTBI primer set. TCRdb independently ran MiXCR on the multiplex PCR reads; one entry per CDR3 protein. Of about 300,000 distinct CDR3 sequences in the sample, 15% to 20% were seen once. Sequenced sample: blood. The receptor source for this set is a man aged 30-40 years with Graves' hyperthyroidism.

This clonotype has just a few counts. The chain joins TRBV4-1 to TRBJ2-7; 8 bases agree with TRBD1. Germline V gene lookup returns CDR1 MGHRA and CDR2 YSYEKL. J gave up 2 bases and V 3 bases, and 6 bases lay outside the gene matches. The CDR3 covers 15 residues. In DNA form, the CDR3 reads TGCGCCAGCAGCCATCCAGGGGGCGTCCCCTACGAGCAGTACTTC. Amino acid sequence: CASSHPGGVPYEQYF.

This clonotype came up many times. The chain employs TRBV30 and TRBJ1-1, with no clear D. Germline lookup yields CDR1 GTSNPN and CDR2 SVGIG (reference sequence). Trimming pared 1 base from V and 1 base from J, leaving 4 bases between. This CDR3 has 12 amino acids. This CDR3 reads CAWSDKNTEAFF. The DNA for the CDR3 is TGTGCCTGGAGTGACAAGAACACTGAAGCTTTCTTT.

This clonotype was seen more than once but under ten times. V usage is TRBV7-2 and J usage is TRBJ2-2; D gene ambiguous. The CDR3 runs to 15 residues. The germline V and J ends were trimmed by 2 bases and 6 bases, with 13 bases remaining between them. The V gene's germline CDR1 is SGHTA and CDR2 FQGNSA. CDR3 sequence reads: CASSLTISSSGELFF. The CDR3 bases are TGTGCCAGCAGCTTAACTATCTCGTCGTCCGGGGAGCTGTTTTTT.

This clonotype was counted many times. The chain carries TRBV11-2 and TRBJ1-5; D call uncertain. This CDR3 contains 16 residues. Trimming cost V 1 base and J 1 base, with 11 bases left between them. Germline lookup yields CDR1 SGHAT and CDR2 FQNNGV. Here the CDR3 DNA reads TGTGCCAGCAGCTTAGTTGCAGGTAGAAGCAATCAGCCCCAGCATTTT. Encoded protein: CASSLVAGRSNQPQHF.

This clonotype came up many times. Here the CDR3 reads CASLFTGQGKAFF. The CDR3 region has the DNA TGTGCCAGCCTCTTCACCGGGCAGGGGAAAGCTTTCTTT. This chain uses TRBV11-2 with TRBJ1-1; D might be TRBD1 (6 bases). This CDR3 contains 13 residues. Germline V gene lookup returns CDR1 SGHAT and CDR2 FQNNGV. V was pared by 8 bases and J by 9 bases, with 19 bases between.

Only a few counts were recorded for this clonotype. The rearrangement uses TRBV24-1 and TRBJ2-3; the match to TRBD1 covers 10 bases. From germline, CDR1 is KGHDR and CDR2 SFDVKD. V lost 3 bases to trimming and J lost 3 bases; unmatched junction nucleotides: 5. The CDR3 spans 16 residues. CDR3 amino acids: CATSDDRGRGTDTQYF. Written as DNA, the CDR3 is TGTGCCACCAGTGATGACAGGGGGCGCGGAACAGATACGCAGTATTTT.

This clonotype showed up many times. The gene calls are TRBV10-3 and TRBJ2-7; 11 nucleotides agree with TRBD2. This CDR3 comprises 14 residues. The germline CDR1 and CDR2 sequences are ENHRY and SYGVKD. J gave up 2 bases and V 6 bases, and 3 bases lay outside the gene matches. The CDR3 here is CAIRGLAAAYEQYF. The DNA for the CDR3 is TGTGCCATCAGGGGACTAGCGGCCGCCTACGAGCAGTACTTC.

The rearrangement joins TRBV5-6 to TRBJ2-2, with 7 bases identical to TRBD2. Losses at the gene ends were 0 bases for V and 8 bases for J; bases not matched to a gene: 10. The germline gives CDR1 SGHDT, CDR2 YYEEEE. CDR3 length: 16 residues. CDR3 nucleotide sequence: TGTGCCAGCAGCTTGGCAACCCGACTAGCCAGGGGGGAGCTGTTTTTT. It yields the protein CASSLATRLARGELFF. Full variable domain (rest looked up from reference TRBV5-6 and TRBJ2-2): DAGVTQSPTHLIKTRGQQVTLRCSPKSGHDTVSWYQQALGQGPQFIFQYYEEEERQRGNFPDRFSGHQFPNYSSELNVNALLLGDSALYLCASSLATRLARGELFFGEGSRLTVL.

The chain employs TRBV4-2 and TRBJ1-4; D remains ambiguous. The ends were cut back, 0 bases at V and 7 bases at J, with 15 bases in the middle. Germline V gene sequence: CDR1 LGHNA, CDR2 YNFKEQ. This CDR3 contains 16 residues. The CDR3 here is CASSQDRTFSREKLFF. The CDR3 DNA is TGTGCCAGCAGCCAAGACCGAACTTTCAGCCGTGAAAAACTGTTTTTT.

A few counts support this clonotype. The CDR3 DNA sequence: TGCAGTGCTAGATCGGGGCAGGGGGCTCATATGAACACTGAAGCTTTCTTT. Residues: CSARSGQGAHMNTEAFF. The chain uses TRBV20-1 and TRBJ1-1; the match to TRBD1 covers 8 bases. V trimming: 2 bases; J trimming: 0 bases; junction bases outside the gene matches: 11. The germline V gene encodes CDR1 DFQATT and CDR2 SNEGSKA (reference sequence). The CDR3 contains 17 residues.

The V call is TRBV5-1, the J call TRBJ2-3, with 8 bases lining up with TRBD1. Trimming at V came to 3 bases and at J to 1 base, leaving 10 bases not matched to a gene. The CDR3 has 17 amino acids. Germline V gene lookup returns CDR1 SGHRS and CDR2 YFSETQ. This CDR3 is CASSYGAGTGGTDTQYF. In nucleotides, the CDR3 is TGCGCCAGCAGCTATGGGGCCGGGACAGGAGGCACAGATACGCAGTATTTT.